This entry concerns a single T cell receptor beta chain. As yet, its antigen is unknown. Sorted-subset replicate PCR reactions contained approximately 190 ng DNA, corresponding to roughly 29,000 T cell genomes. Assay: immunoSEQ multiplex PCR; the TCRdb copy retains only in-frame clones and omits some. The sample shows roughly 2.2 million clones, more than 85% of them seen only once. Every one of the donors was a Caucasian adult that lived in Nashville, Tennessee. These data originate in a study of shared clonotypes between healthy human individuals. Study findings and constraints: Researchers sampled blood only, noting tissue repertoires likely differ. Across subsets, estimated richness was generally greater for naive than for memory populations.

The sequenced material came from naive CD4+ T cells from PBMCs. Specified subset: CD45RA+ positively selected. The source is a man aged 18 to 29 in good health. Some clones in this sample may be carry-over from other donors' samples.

The CDR3 DNA follows: TGTGCCAGCTGCCCGGAGATAGCGGGAGTCAGGGAGCAGTTCTTC. Residues: CASCPEIAGVREQFF. The chain combines TRBV2 with TRBJ2-1; 9 nucleotides agree with TRBD2. Germline-derived CDR1 and CDR2 are SNHLY and FYNNEI. CDR3 length equals 15 residues. Trimming took 8 bases from V and 10 from J; bases not matched to a gene: 15.